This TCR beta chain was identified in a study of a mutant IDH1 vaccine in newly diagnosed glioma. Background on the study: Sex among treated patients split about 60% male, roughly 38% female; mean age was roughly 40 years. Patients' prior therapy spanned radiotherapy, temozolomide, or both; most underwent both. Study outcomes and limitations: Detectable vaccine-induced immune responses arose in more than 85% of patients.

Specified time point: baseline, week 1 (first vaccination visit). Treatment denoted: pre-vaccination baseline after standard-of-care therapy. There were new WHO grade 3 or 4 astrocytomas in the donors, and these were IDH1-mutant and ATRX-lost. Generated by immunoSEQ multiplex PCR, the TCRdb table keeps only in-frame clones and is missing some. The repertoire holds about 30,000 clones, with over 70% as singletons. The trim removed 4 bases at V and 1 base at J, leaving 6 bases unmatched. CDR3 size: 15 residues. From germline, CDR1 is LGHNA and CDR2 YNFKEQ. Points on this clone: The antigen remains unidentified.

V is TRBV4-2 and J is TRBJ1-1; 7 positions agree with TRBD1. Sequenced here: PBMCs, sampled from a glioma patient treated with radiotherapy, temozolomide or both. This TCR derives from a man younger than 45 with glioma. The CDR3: CASSPEGARNTEAFF. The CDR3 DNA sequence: TGTGCCAGCAGCCCGGAGGGGGCACGGAACACTGAAGCTTTCTTT.